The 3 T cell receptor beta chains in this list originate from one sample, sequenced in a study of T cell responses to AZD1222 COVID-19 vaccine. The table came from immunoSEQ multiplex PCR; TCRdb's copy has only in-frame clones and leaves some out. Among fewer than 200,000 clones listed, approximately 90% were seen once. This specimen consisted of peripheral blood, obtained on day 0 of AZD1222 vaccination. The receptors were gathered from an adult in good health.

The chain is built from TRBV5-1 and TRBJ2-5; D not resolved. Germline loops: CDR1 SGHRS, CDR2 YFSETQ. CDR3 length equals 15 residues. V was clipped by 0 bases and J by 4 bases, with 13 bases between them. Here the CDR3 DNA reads TGCGCCAGCAGCTTGGGGTGGACGCACGGAGAGACCCAGTACTTC. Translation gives CASSLGWTHGETQYF.

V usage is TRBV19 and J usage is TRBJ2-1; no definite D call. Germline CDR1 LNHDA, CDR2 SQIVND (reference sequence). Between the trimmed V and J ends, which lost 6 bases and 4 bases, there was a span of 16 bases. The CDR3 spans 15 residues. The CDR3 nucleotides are TGTGCCAGTAGGGGCACTGGCGGTTTATACAATGAGCAGTTCTTC. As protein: CASRGTGGLYNEQFF.

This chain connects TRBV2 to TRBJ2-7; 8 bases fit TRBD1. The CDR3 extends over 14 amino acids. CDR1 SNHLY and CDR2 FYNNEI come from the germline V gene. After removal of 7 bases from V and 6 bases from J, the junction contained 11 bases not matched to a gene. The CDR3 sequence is CASTDVTGVGEQYF. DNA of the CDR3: TGTGCCAGCACCGACGTGACAGGGGTGGGCGAGCAGTACTTC.